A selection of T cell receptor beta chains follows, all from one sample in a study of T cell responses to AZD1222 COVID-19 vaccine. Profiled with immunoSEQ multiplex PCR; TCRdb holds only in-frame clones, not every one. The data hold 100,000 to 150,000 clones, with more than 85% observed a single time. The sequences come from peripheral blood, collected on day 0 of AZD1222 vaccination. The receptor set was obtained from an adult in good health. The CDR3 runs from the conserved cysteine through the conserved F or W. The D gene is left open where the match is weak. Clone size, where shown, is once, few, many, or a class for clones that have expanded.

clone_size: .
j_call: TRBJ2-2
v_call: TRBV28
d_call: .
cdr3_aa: CASRRWGVNTGELFF
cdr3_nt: TGTGCCAGCAGGAGGTGGGGGGTTAACACCGGGGAGCTGTTTTTT

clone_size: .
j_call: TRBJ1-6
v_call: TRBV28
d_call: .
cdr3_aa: CASRSGRNSPLHF
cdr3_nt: TGTGCCAGCCGCTCAGGTCGGAATTCACCCCTCCACTTT

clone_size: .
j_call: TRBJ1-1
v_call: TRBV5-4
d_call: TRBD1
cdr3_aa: CASSYGQGGTEAFF
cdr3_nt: TGTGCCAGCAGCTACGGACAGGGGGGAACTGAAGCTTTCTTT

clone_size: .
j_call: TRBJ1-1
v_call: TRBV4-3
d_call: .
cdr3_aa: CASSPGTDTPEDTEAFF
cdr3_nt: TGCGCCAGCAGCCCTGGAACCGACACCCCAGAGGACACTGAAGCTTTCTTT

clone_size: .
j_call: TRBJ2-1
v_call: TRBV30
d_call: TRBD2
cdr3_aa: CAWSRLAGEQFF
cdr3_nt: TGTGCCTGGAGCAGACTAGCGGGGGAGCAGTTCTTC

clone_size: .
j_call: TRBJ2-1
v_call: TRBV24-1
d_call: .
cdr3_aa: CATSDLNGGPYNEQFF
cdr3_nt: TGTGCCACCAGTGATTTGAACGGAGGACCCTACAATGAGCAGTTCTTC

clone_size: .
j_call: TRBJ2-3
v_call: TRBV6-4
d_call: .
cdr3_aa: CASSDGAGSADTQYF
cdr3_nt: TGTGCCAGCAGTGACGGGGCAGGTAGCGCAGATACGCAGTATTTT

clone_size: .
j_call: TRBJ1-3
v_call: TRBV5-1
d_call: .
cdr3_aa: CASSLGAGAGNTIYF
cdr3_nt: TGCGCCAGCAGCTTGGGGGCCGGTGCTGGAAACACCATATATTTT

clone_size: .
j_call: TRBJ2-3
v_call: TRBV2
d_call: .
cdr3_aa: CARIKRSHTDTQYF
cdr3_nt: TGTGCCAGAATCAAGCGGAGCCACACAGATACGCAGTATTTT

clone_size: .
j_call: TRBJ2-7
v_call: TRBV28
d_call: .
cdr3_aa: CASSFGRVGNEQYF
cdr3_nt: TGTGCCAGCAGTTTTGGCAGGGTAGGTAACGAGCAGTACTTC

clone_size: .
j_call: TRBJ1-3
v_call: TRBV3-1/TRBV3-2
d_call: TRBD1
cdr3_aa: CASSEGQVLGNTIYF
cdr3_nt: TGTGCCAGCAGCGAGGGACAGGTCCTTGGAAACACCATATATTTT

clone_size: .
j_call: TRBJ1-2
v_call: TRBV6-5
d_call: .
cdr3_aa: CASSYGGAADYGYTF
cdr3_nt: TGTGCCAGCAGTTACGGTGGGGCGGCGGACTATGGCTACACCTTC

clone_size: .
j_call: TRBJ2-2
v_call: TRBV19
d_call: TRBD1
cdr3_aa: CASSKYGTGNTGELFF
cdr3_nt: TGTGCCAGTAGCAAATACGGGACAGGCAACACCGGGGAGCTGTTTTTT

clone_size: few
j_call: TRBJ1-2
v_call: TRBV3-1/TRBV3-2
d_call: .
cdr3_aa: CASSHKTLYGYTF
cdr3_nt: TGTGCCAGCAGCCATAAGACCCTCTATGGCTACACCTTC

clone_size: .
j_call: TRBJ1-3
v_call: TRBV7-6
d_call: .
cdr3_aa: CASSLGQEVSGNTIYF
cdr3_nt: TGTGCCAGCAGCTTAGGGCAGGAAGTGTCTGGAAACACCATATATTTT

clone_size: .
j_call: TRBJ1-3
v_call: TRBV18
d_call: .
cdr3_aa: CASSQTVVIGNTIYF
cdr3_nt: TGTGCCAGCTCACAGACGGTGGTTATTGGAAACACCATATATTTT

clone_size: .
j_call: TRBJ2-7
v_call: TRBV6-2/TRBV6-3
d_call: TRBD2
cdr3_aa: CASSYASGSSYEQYF
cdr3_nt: TGTGCCAGCAGTTACGCTAGCGGGAGTTCCTACGAGCAGTACTTC

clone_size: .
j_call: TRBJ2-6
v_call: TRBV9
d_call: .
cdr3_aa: CASSSRERGSGANVLTF
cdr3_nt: TGTGCCAGCAGCTCTAGGGAGAGGGGCTCTGGGGCCAACGTCCTGACTTTC

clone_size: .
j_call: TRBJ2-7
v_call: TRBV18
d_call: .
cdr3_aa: CASSNRQESYEQYF
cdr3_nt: TGTGCCAGCTCAAATCGACAGGAGTCCTACGAGCAGTACTTC

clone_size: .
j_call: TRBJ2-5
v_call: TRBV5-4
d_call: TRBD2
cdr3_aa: CASSRPGGEQETQYF
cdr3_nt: TGTGCCAGCAGCCGACCCGGGGGGGAACAAGAGACCCAGTACTTC

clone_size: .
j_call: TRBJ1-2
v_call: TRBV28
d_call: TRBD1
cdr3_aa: CASSDREGYYGYTF
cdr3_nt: TGTGCCAGCAGTGACAGGGAGGGGTACTATGGCTACACCTTC

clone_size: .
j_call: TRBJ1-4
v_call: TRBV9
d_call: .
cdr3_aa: CASTSGGSPQAGELFF
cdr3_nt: TGTGCCAGCACCTCGGGGGGGAGTCCCCAAGCGGGAGAACTGTTTTTT

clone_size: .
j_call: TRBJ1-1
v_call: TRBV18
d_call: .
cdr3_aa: CASSPQGSGEAFF
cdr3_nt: TGTGCCAGCTCACCACAGGGATCTGGTGAAGCTTTCTTT

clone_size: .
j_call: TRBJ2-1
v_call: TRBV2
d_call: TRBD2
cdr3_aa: CASKTSGGFYNEQFF
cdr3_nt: TGTGCCAGCAAGACTAGCGGGGGATTCTACAATGAGCAGTTCTTC

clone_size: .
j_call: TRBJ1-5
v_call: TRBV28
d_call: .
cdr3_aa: CASKTGTTNQPQHF
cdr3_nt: TGTGCCAGCAAAACCGGGACAACAAATCAGCCCCAGCATTTT

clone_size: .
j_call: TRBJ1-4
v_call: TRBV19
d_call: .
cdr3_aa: CASSLRDYNEKLFF
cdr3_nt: TGTGCCAGTAGTCTCCGGGACTACAATGAAAAACTGTTTTTT

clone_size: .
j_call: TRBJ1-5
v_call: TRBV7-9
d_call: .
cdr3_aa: CASSHTGTDQPQHF
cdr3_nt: TGTGCCAGCAGCCATACAGGAACCGATCAGCCCCAGCATTTT

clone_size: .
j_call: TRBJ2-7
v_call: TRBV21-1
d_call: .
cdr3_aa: CASSWRAYEQYF
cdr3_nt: TGTGCCAGCAGTTGGAGAGCCTACGAGCAGTACTTC

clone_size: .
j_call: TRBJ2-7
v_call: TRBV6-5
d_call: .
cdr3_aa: CASRKLTSGNEQYF
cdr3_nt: TGTGCCAGCAGGAAACTTACGTCTGGCAACGAGCAGTACTTC

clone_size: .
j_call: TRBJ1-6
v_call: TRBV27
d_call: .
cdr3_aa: CASSSPRPAFAGKSSYNSPLHF
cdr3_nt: TGTGCCAGCAGTTCCCCTCGCCCGGCTTTTGCTGGCAAGAGCTCCTATAATTCACCCCTCCACTTT

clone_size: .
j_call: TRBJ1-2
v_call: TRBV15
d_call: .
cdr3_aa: CATSRDRVSEGYTF
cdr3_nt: TGTGCCACCAGCAGAGATCGGGTTTCGGAGGGCTACACCTTC

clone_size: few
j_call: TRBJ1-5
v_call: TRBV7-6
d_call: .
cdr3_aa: CASSLTGGLNQPQHF
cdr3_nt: TGTGCCAGCAGCTTAACGGGTGGCCTCAATCAGCCCCAGCATTTT

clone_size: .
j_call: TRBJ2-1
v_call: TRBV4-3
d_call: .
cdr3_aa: CASSQGEATGNEQFF
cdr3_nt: TGCGCCAGCAGCCAAGGGGAAGCCACGGGTAATGAGCAGTTCTTC

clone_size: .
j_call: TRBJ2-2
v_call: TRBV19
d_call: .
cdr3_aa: CASSIANTGELFF
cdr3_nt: TGTGCCAGTAGTATAGCCAACACCGGGGAGCTGTTTTTT

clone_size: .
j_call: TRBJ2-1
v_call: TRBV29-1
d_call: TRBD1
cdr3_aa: CSVEELTGANEQFF
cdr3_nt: TGCAGCGTTGAAGAACTGACAGGGGCGAATGAGCAGTTCTTC

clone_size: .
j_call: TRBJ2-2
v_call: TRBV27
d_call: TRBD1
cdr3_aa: CASKGTGNTGELFF
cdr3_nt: TGTGCCAGCAAGGGGACAGGGAACACCGGGGAGCTGTTTTTT

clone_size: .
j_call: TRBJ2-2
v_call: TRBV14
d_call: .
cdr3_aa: CASSQLAGAGELFF
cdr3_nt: TGTGCCAGCAGCCAACTAGCCGGGGCCGGGGAGCTGTTTTTT

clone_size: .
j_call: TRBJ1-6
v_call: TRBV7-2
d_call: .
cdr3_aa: CASSLGDTPTSNNSPLHF
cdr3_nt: TGTGCCAGCAGCTTAGGGGACACCCCTACTTCGAATAATTCACCCCTCCACTTT

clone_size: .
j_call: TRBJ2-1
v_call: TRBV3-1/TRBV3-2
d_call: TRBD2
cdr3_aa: CASSQRGGGNEQFF
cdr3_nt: TGTGCCAGCAGCCAGCGGGGGGGAGGTAATGAGCAGTTCTTC

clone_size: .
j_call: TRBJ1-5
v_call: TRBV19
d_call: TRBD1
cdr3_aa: CASMGWTGDYGALMDQPQHF
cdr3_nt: TGTGCCAGTATGGGTTGGACAGGGGACTATGGGGCCCTTATGGATCAGCCCCAGCATTTT

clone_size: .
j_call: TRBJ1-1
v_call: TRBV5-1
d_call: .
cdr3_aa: CASSLAVGGTMNTEAFF
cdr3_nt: TGCGCCAGCAGCTTGGCTGTGGGGGGTACCATGAACACTGAAGCTTTCTTT

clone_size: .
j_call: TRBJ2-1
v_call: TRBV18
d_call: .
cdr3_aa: CASSPGDYNEQFF
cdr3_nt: TGTGCCAGCTCACCAGGGGATTACAATGAGCAGTTCTTC

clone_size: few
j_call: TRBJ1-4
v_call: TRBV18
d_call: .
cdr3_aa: CASSPLPQARAEKLFF
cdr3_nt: TGTGCCAGCTCACCACTTCCTCAGGCCCGCGCTGAAAAACTGTTTTTT

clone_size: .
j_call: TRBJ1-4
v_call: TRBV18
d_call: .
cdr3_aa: CASSPSVTFEKLFF
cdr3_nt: TGTGCCAGCTCACCATCCGTCACATTTGAAAAACTGTTTTTT

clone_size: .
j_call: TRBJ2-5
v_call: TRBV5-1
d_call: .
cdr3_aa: CASSLAVGTQETQYF
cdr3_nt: TGCGCCAGCAGCTTGGCAGTGGGGACCCAAGAGACCCAGTACTTC

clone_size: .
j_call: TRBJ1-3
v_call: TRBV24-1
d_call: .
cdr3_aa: CATSDPGPAGNTIYF
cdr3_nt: TGTGCCACCAGTGATCCGGGGCCGGCTGGAAACACCATATATTTT

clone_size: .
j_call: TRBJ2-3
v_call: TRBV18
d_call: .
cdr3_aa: CASSPPGSDTQYF
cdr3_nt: TGTGCCAGCTCACCACCGGGATCCGATACGCAGTATTTT

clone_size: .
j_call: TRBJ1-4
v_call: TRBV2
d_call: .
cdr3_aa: CASIGDIPNEKLFF
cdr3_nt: TGTGCCAGCATCGGGGACATTCCTAATGAAAAACTGTTTTTT

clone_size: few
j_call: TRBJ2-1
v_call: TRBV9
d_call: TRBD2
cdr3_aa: CASSGLPLAGANEQFF
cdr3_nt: TGTGCCAGCAGCGGCCTACCACTAGCGGGAGCCAATGAGCAGTTCTTC

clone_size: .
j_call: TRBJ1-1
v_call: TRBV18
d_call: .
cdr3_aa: CASSPQDRPNTEAFF
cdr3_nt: TGTGCCAGCTCACCGCAAGACAGACCGAACACTGAAGCTTTCTTT

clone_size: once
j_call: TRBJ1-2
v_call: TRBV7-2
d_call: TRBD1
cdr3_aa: CASSSDRGRLGYTF
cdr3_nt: TGTGCCAGCAGCTCGGACAGGGGGCGCCTTGGCTACACCTTC

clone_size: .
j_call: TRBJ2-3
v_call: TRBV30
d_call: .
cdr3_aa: CAWGDSSTDTQYF
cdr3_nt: TGTGCCTGGGGGGACTCTAGCACAGATACGCAGTATTTT

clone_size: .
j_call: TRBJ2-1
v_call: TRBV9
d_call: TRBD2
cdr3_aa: CASSVVGGGSEQFF
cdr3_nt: TGTGCCAGCAGCGTAGTGGGAGGCGGGAGTGAGCAGTTCTTC

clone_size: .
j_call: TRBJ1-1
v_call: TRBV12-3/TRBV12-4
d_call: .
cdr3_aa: CASTVQGEAFF
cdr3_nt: TGTGCCAGCACTGTACAAGGTGAAGCTTTCTTT

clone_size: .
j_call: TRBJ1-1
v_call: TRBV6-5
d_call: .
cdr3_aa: CASTANTEAFF
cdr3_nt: TGTGCCAGCACGGCAAACACTGAAGCTTTCTTT

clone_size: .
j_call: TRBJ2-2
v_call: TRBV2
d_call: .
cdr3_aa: CASKDTNTGELFF
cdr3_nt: TGTGCCAGCAAGGACACTAACACCGGGGAGCTGTTTTTT

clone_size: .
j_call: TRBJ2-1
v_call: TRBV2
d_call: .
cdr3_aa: CASLGGKTYNEQFF
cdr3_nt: TGTGCCAGCCTAGGGGGGAAGACCTACAATGAGCAGTTCTTC